This T cell receptor (beta chain) stems from a study of blood T cell repertoires in COVID-19 (TCRdb year 2020). For the study in its entirety: Samples covering the acute and convalescent phases of COVID-19 were provided by collaborators in the United States, Italy and Spain. The material from the prospective study consisted of cDNA or gDNA derived from T cells, B-cell-depleted T cells, or PBMCs. The samples were drawn from the first 160 participants of the ongoing ImmuneRACE study and from 1,200 or so subjects provided by 6 global collaborators. Subjects who had been exposed to COVID-19, were actively infected with it, or had recovered from it provided the deeply sampled blood TCRbeta repertoires that made up the dataset. Where available, HLA class I and class II types were obtained from metadata supplied by the sample provider rather than from assay-based typing. A de-identified subject ID, COVID-19 status, age in years and sex were almost always included in the sample metadata. The repertoires were made available in a free public database intended to serve as a resource for research on the immune response to SARS-CoV-2.

Participants in the prospective study were aged roughly 18 to 95 years, lived in under 30 United States geographic areas, and enrolled through a virtual design. In the prospective study, cohorts were assigned on the basis of participant-reported clinical history obtained from a screening survey and a study questionnaire. In the prospective study, whole blood, serum and a nasopharyngeal or oropharyngeal swab were collected from each participant by mobile phlebotomists. Over a 2-month period, participants in the prospective study had the option of providing additional blood draws and questionnaires. Blood samples from the prospective study were shipped frozen or at room temperature prior to DNA extraction. Relative to germline, V is missing 1 base and J is missing 6 bases, with 0 bases of the junction outside any gene match. Via the germline V gene, CDR1 is SGHAT and CDR2 FQNNGV. Inclusive of the bounding cysteine and phenylalanine, the CDR3 is 14 residues long. Only CDR3 DNA is held: 42 bases, read in frame from base 1.

Beyond this particular receptor, the publication reports: The quantity of clinical and demographic metadata differed by source and by participant and was supplied without curation.

Regarding this clone: There is no known antigen for this receptor. No base quality values were provided; no much bigger clone lies one nucleotide off.

TCRbeta CDR3 regions were amplified from genomic DNA using the immunoSEQ Assay, a bias-controlled multiplex PCR. The original pipeline was this. Nucleated cell counts per sample were estimated from amplification of reference gene primers within the assay. To quantify the absolute abundance of each unique TCRbeta CDR3 rearrangement, sequence reads were collapsed and filtered. For each sample, productive Simpson clonality was calculated by taking the square root of Simpson's diversity index across productive rearrangements. TCRdb carries this immuneACCESS record with in-frame sequences only. Its versions omit some clonotypes, under half of them owing to an unresolved V gene in the studies checked, with the rest unexplained. V and J calls and clone size are given by that table; D and trimming were obtained from the DNA. The sample table contains hundreds of thousands of clones; only one count was recorded for approximately 80% of them. The ten largest make up 3.5% to 5.5% of the sample.

Sequencing used PBMCs or T cells enriched from blood (not recorded which). The clonotype comes from a man aged 30-40 years with acute COVID-19. The V and J segments used are TRBV11-2 and TRBJ2-2, with 9 middle bases fitting TRBD2. Read as DNA, the sequence is TGTGCCAGCAGCTTAGTAGCGGGGGCCGGGGAGCTGTTTTTT. It codes for CASSLVAGAGELFF.